This is a list of T cell receptor beta chains from one sample in a study of Ad26.COV2.S vaccination and SARS-CoV-2 variants. Sequencing was performed with immunoSEQ multiplex PCR; in TCRdb, only in-frame clones are kept and a portion is missing. The sample contains hundreds of thousands of clones, about 90% of which appear only once. This specimen was peripheral blood, taken after recovery from COVID-19. The receptors come from a human donor who had recovered from COVID-19. The CDR3 runs from the conserved cysteine through the conserved F or W. The D gene is left open where the match is weak. Size is stated for part of the rows, as once, few or many counts, or as a class when the clone is expanded.

CASRLETELNTEAFF TGTGCCAGCAGACTGGAGACCGAGTTGAACACTGAAGCTTTCTTT TRBV7-9 NA NA TRBJ1-1
CASSPAWGPYEQYF TGTGCCAGTAGCCCCGCCTGGGGGCCATACGAGCAGTACTTC TRBV19 NA NA TRBJ2-7
CASSLRFTDEKLFF TGTGCCAGCAGCTTAAGGTTTACGGATGAAAAACTGTTTTTT TRBV7-6 few NA TRBJ1-4
CASSSGQGYGYTF TGTGCCAGCAGTTCGGGACAGGGCTATGGCTACACCTTC TRBV12-3/TRBV12-4 NA TRBD1 TRBJ1-2
CASSPARQGAVGYGYTF TGCGCCAGCAGCCCTGCCCGACAGGGGGCGGTTGGCTATGGCTACACCTTC TRBV4-3 NA TRBD1 TRBJ1-2
CATSIGTGELFF TGTGCCACCAGCATAGGGACCGGGGAGCTGTTTTTT TRBV15 NA NA TRBJ2-2
CASSLRGTLGKETQYF TGTGCCAGCAGCTTACGAGGGACTCTGGGGAAAGAGACCCAGTACTTC TRBV5-6 NA NA TRBJ2-5
CATQEGGDQPQHF TGTGCCACCCAGGAGGGGGGTGATCAGCCCCAGCATTTT TRBV15 NA NA TRBJ1-5
CASNPSGGLLDYEQYF TGTGCCAGCAACCCTAGCGGGGGGCTACTAGACTACGAGCAGTACTTC TRBV2 NA TRBD2 TRBJ2-7
CASSLAGGKETQYF TGTGCCAGCAGCTTAGCGGGGGGGAAGGAGACCCAGTACTTC TRBV11-3 NA TRBD2 TRBJ2-5
CASSQWENTEAFF TGTGCCAGTTCCCAATGGGAGAACACTGAAGCTTTCTTT TRBV7-3 NA NA TRBJ1-1
CASSYGPFEQFF TGTGCCAGCAGTTACGGACCCTTTGAGCAGTTCTTC TRBV6-2/TRBV6-3 NA NA TRBJ2-1
CASGEGALAKNIQYF TGTGCCAGCGGCGAAGGCGCGCTAGCCAAAAACATTCAGTACTTC TRBV11-2 NA NA TRBJ2-4
CASSQVTGELFF TGTGCCAGCAGCCAAGTAACCGGGGAGCTGTTTTTT TRBV4-2 NA NA TRBJ2-2
CASAPGQGADEQYF TGTGCCAGCGCTCCGGGACAGGGGGCGGACGAGCAGTACTTC TRBV27 NA TRBD1 TRBJ2-7
CASSLTGTGVSWNQPQHF TGTGCCAGCAGTCTTACCGGGACAGGGGTAAGTTGGAATCAGCCCCAGCATTTT TRBV6-6 NA TRBD1 TRBJ1-5
CASSRPGPTDTQYF TGTGCCAGCAGCCGACCGGGGCCCACAGATACGCAGTATTTT TRBV3-1/TRBV3-2 NA NA TRBJ2-3
CASSVAGQGAPYGYTF TGTGCCAGCAGCGTAGCGGGACAGGGGGCACCCTATGGCTACACCTTC TRBV9 NA TRBD1 TRBJ1-2
CASGFGLGELFF TGTGCTAGTGGTTTTGGTCTCGGGGAGCTGTTTTTT TRBV12-5 NA NA TRBJ2-2
CASSPDPGGTQYF TGTGCCAGCAGCCCTGATCCGGGCGGTACGCAGTATTTT TRBV7-9 NA NA TRBJ2-3
CASSESTGEAFF TGTGCCAGCAGTGAATCGACCGGTGAAGCTTTCTTT TRBV25-1 NA NA TRBJ1-1
CASTETGGPDTQYF TGTGCCAGCACCGAGACAGGGGGCCCAGATACGCAGTATTTT TRBV6-5 NA TRBD1 TRBJ2-3
CASSGQGTYEQYF TGTGCCAGCAGCGGACAGGGGACCTACGAGCAGTACTTC TRBV2 few TRBD1 TRBJ2-7
CASSLAGGSIYNEQFF TGTGCCAGCAGCTTGGCGGGGGGATCCATCTACAATGAGCAGTTCTTC TRBV5-6 NA TRBD2 TRBJ2-1
CASTRDASLGYTF TGTGCCAGCACCCGGGACGCCAGCCTCGGCTACACCTTC TRBV12-3/TRBV12-4 NA NA TRBJ1-2
CASSVVSGTDTQYF TGTGCCAGCAGCGTAGTCAGCGGCACAGATACGCAGTATTTT TRBV9 NA NA TRBJ2-3
CATSGSGSGHTDTQYF TGTGCCACCAGTGGGTCAGGGTCGGGGCACACAGATACGCAGTATTTT TRBV24-1 NA NA TRBJ2-3